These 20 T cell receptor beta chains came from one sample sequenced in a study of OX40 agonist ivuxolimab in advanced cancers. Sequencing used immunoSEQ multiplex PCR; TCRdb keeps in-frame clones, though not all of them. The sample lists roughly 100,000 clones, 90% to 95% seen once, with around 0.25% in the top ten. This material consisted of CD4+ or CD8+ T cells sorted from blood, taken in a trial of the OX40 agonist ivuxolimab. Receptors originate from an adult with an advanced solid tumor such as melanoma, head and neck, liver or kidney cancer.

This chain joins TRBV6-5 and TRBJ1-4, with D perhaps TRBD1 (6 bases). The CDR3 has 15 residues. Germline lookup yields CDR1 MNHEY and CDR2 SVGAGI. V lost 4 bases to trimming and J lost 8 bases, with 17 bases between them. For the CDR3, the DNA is TGTGCCAGCAGTTCCGGACAGAAGGGACACGAAAAACTGTTTTTT. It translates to CASSSGQKGHEKLFF.

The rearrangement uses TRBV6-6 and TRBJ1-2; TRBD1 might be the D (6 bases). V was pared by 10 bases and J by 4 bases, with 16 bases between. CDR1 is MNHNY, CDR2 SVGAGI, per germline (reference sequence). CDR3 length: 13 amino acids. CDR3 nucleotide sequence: TGTGCCACCCAGCCGACAGGAGGCTATGGCTACACCTTC. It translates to CATQPTGGYGYTF.

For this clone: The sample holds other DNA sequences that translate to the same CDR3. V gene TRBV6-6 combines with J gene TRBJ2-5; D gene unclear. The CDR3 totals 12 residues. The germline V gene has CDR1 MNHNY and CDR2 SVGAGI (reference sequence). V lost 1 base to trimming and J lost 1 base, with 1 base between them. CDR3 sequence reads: CASSYFQETQYF. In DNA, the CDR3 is TGTGCCAGCAGTTACTTCCAAGAGACCCAGTACTTC.

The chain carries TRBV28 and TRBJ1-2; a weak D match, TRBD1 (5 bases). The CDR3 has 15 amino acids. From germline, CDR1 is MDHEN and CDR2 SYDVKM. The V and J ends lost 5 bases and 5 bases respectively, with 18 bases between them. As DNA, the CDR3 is TGTGCCAGCAGTCCCCTTGGACGGGGGGATTATGGCTACACCTTC. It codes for CASSPLGRGDYGYTF.

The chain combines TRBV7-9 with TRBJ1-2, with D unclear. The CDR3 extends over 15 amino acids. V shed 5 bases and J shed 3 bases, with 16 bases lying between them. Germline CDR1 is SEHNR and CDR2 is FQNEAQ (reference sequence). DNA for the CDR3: TGTGCCAGCAGCCCTGTCCTCTCGCTGGACTATGGCTACACCTTC. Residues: CASSPVLSLDYGYTF. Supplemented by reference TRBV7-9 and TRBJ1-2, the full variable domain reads DTGVSQNPRHKITKRGQNVTFRCDPISEHNRLYWYRQTLGQGPEFLTYFQNEAQLEKSRLLSDRFSAERPKGSFSTLEIQRTEQGDSAMYLCASSPVLSLDYGYTFGSGTRLTVV.

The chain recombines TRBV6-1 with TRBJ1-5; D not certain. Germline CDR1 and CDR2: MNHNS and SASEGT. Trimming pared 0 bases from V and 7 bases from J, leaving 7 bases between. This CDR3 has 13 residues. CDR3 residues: CASSEAYDQPQHF. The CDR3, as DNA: TGTGCCAGCAGTGAAGCCTATGACCAGCCCCAGCATTTT.

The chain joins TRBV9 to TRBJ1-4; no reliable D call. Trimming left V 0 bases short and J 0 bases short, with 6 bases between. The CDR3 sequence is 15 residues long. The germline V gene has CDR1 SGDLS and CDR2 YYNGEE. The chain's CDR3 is CASSVAGTTNEKLFF. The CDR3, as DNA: TGTGCCAGCAGCGTAGCGGGGACAACTAATGAAAAACTGTTTTTT.

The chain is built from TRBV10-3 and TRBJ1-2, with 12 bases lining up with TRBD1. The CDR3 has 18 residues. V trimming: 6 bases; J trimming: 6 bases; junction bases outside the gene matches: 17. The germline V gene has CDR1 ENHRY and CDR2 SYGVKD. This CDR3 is CAISRGSVRGQGADGYTF. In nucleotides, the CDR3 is TGTGCCATCAGCCGAGGGTCGGTTAGGGGACAGGGGGCTGATGGCTACACCTTC.

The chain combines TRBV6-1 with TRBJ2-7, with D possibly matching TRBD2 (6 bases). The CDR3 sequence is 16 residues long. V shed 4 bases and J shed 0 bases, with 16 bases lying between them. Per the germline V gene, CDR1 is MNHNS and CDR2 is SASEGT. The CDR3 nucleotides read TGTGCCAGCAGTGGGCTCGCGGGGCCTAGCTCCTACGAGCAGTACTTC. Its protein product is CASSGLAGPSSYEQYF.

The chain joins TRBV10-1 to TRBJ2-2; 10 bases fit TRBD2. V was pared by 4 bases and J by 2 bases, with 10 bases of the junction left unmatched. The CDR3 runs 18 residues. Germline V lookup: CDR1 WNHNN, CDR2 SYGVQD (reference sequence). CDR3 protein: CASSVRTSGGHNTGELFF. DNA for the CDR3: TGCGCCAGCAGTGTCCGGACTAGCGGAGGCCATAACACCGGGGAGCTGTTTTTT.

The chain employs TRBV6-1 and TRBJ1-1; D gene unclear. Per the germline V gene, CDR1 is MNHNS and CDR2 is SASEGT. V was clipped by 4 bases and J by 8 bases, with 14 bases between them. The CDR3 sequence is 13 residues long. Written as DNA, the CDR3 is TGTGCCAGCAGTGCCCTGACGGCTGTCGAAGCTTTCTTT. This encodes CASSALTAVEAFF.

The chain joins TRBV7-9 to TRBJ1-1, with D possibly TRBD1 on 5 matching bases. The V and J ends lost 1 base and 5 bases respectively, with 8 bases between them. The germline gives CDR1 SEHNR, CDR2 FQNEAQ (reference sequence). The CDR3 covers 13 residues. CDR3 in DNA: TGTGCCAGCAGCTTAGTAAGGGGTACTGAAGCTTTCTTT. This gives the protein CASSLVRGTEAFF.

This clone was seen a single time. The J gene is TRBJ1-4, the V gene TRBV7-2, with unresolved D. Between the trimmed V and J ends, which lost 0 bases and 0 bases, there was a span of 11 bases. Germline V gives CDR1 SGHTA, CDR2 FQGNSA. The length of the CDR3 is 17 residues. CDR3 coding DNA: TGTGCCAGCAGCTTAGCCTGGGGAGTTGCAACTAATGAAAAACTGTTTTTT. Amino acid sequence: CASSLAWGVATNEKLFF. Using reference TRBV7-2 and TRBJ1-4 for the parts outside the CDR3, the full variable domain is GAGVSQSPSNKVTEKGKDVELRCDPISGHTALYWYRQSLGQGLEFLIYFQGNSAPDKSGLPSDRFSAERTGGSVSTLTIQRTQQEDSAVYLCASSLAWGVATNEKLFFGSGTQLSVL.

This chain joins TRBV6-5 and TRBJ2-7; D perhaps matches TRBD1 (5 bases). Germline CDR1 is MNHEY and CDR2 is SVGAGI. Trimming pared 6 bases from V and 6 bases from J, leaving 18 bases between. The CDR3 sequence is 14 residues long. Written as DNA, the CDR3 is TGTGCCAGCAGCCCCATAGGGGCCTGGGGCGAGCAGTACTTC. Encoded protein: CASSPIGAWGEQYF.

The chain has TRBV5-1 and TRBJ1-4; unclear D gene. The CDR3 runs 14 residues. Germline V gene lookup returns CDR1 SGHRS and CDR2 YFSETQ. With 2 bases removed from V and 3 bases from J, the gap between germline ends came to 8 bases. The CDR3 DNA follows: TGCGCCAGCAGCTTAACGGCATCTAATGAAAAACTGTTTTTT. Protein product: CASSLTASNEKLFF.

The DNA of the CDR3 is TGTGCCAGCAGCTTAGGACAGGGGGAGAACACTGAAGCTTTCTTT. As protein: CASSLGQGENTEAFF. The V call is TRBV7-9, the J call TRBJ1-1; 9 positions agree with TRBD1. The length of the CDR3 is 15 residues. V lost 1 base to trimming and J lost 1 base; unmatched junction nucleotides: 1. The V gene's germline CDR1 is SEHNR and CDR2 FQNEAQ (reference sequence).

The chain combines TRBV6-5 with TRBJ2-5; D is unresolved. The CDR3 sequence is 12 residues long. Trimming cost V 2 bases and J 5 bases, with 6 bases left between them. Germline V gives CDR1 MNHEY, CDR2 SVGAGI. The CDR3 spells CASSYGLETQYF. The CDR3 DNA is TGTGCCAGCAGTTACGGATTGGAGACCCAGTACTTC.

The DNA of the CDR3 is TGTGCCAGCAGCATGACAGAAAGTTATGGCTACACCTTC. Encoded protein: CASSMTESYGYTF. The V call is TRBV9, the J call TRBJ1-2; D possibly corresponds to TRBD1 (5 bases). CDR3 size: 13 residues. V lost 4 bases and J lost 5, with 12 bases in between. Germline CDR1 and CDR2: SGDLS and YYNGEE.

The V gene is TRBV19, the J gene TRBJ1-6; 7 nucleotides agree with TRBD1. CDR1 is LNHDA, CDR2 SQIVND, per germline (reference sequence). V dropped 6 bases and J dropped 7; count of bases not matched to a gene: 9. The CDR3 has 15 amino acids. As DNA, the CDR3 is TGTGCCAGTAGGAACGACAGGGCGGGCAATTCACCCCTCCACTTT. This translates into CASRNDRAGNSPLHF.

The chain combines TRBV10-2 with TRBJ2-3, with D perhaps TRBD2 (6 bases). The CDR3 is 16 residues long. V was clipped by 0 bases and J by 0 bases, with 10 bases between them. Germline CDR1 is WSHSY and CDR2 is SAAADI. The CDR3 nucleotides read TGCGCCAGCAGTGAGTCCGGGGGAGGAAGCACAGATACGCAGTATTTT. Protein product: CASSESGGGSTDTQYF.